This paragraph covers one T cell receptor (beta chain) sequence. What this receptor recognizes is not known. No base quality information exists; no much larger clone differs at one position. The goal of deep resolution MiSeq sequencing was a depth between 1 in 1 million and 1 in 200,000 T cells, and coverage averaged 10x per clonotype. The immunoSEQ hsTCRB Kit was used to generate the TCR beta libraries. For the original study's pipeline: The data were analyzed with ImmunoSEQ Analyzer and ImmunoSEQ Data Assistant, and V, D and J gene assignments followed IMGT definitions. Clonality, which ranges from 0 to 1, was calculated by subtracting the normalized Shannon entropy of productive rearrangement frequencies from one. Public clonotype analysis was restricted to overrepresented clonotypes comprising at least 0.05% of each patient's repertoire. Approximately 14 age-matched healthy donor repertoires from immuneACCESS served as clonality controls. TCRdb carries this immuneACCESS record with in-frame sequences only. Its versions omit some clonotypes, under half of them owing to an unresolved V gene in the studies checked, with the rest unexplained. V and J calls and clone size are as listed in that table; D and trimming were resolved from the DNA. Counted in this sample were some 150,000 clones; 70% to 80% of them appeared once. The top ten clonotypes cover under 35% of the sample.

This sample's time point label indicates: about eleven months on ibrutinib. Approximately 2 micrograms of genomic DNA were extracted from cryopreserved PBMCs for TCR beta library preparation. High-throughput TCR beta sequencing was performed on longitudinal blood samples from CLL patients receiving ibrutinib monotherapy. The patients took part in an open-label, single-center phase 2 trial of ibrutinib monotherapy. This record comes from a study of cytotoxic CD8 clonotypes in ibrutinib-treated CLL (dated by TCRdb to 2020 to 2022). Turning to the overall study: The cohort had 11 relapsed/refractory and roughly 15 treatment-naive patients; 17 to 18 were IGHV unmutated. Longitudinal samples were obtainable from about 30% of the roughly 86 participants in the trial. Cryopreserved peripheral blood mononuclear cells were obtained before treatment, at response, and at either sustained remission or disease progression. On average, each sample yielded about 260,000 productive templates and tens of thousands of productive rearrangements. Partial responses were observed in roughly 24 patients and complete responses in 2; after a median follow-up of roughly 62 months, remission was maintained in 15 or so patients and progression was observed in approximately 12. The response samples were drawn at a median of approximately 11 months into treatment, with a range of about 6 to 36 months. Every remission and progressive disease sample was obtained while ibrutinib was still being received by the patients.

The CDR3 holds 15 amino acids from the cysteine to the phenylalanine. The kept DNA is CDR3 alone, 45 bases in frame from the first base. A distance of 12 bases separates the germline ends of V and J, which lose 0 bases and 6 bases respectively. The CDR1 and CDR2 encoded by the germline V gene are LGHNA and YSLEER. Broad study findings and their caveats: Sampling times were not matched between sustained-remission and progressing patients, and lymph node repertoires were not studied. Baseline clonality was found to be higher than that of age-matched healthy donors and was strongly correlated with circulating CD8+ T-cell counts. Public clonotypes were rare and either shrank or stayed stable during treatment, and the rise in clonality at ibrutinib response reflected expansion of private clonotypes. At ibrutinib response clonality went up, during sustained remission it held steady, and at progression it dropped back toward baseline.

This sequence uses TRBV4-3 and TRBJ1-5; a confident D gene designation cannot be given. The material sequenced was PBMCs, taken after 12 months of ibrutinib treatment. This TCR was recovered from a human donor with chronic lymphocytic leukemia. The nucleotide sequence is given as TGCGCCAGCAGCCAAGATCGGCGAGTTAGTCAGCCCCAGCATTTT. Its protein reads: CASSQDRRVSQPQHF.